One and the same sample provided the 17 T cell receptor beta chains below, sequenced in a study of Graves' ophthalmopathy and Graves' hyperthyroidism. The authors amplified TCR beta CDR3 regions from RNA transcripts. HTBI primers were employed in first-round RT-PCR, then a second-round multiplex PCR followed. TCRdb fed the multiplex PCR reads into MiXCR, producing one record per CDR3 protein. The sample shows 660,000 or so distinct CDR3 sequences, about 38% of them seen only once. The material sequenced was peripheral blood. The receptors were gathered from an adult man with Graves' ophthalmopathy.

This clonotype was counted between two and nine times. The chain combines TRBV19 with TRBJ2-3; 14 positions agree with TRBD2. After removal of 5 bases from V and 3 bases from J, the junction contained 1 base not matched to a gene. The germline CDR1 and CDR2 sequences are LNHDA and SQIVND (reference sequence). CDR3 length: 15 amino acids. CDR3 amino acids: CASSWTSGGTDTQYF. CDR3 bases: TGTGCCAGTAGTTGGACTAGCGGGGGGACAGATACGCAGTATTTT. The whole variable domain, filled in from reference TRBV19 and TRBJ2-3, reads DGGITQSPKYLFRKEGQNVTLSCEQNLNHDAMYWYRQDPGQGLRLIYYSQIVNDFQKGDIAEGYSVSREKKESFPLTVTSAQKNPTAFYLCASSWTSGGTDTQYFGPGTRLTVL.

This clonotype was counted a few times. The CDR3 end shows no conserved phenylalanine or tryptophan, and so a read error is likely. The DNA is omitted, as the CDR3 cannot be located on it reliably, and the CDR3 follows TCRdb's listing. The chain joins TRBV15 to TRBJ2-7. The CDR3 spans 8 residues, counting both ends. Looked up from germline, CDR1 is LNHNV and CDR2 is YYDKDF (reference sequence). The CDR3: CATSRGSA.

The V call is TRBV2, the J call TRBJ2-7, with a possible D match to TRBD2 (5 bases). Trimming stripped 9 bases from V and 7 bases from J, with 19 bases between. This CDR3 comprises 13 residues. CDR1 is SNHLY, CDR2 FYNNEI, per germline. The CDR3, as DNA: TGTGCCAGATCCCTGGGAGCTTACAATGAGCAGTACTTC. Translated: CARSLGAYNEQYF.

This clonotype was found many times. The CDR3 protein is CASSGTGDTGELFF. The CDR3 DNA is TGTGCCAGCAGTGGGACAGGGGACACCGGGGAGCTGTTTTTT. The chain recombines TRBV25-1 with TRBJ2-2; 9 positions match TRBD1. J lost 3 bases, V lost 4 bases, and 0 bases had no gene match. The V gene's germline CDR1 is MGHDK and CDR2 SYGVNS. The length of the CDR3 is 14 residues.

Remarks on this clonotype: This sequence may be a read error, since a much larger clone differs from it by one base. The genes are TRBV24-1 and TRBJ1-5; TRBD1 is a possible D gene (5 bases). Between the trimmed V and J ends, which lost 9 bases and 2 bases, there was a span of 16 bases. The CDR3 has 15 residues. Germline assignment: CDR1 KGHDR and CDR2 SFDVKD. CDR3 sequence reads: CATGASDTGNQPQHF. CDR3 in DNA: TGTGCCACCGGTGCCTCGGACACGGGCAATCAGCCCCAGCATTTT.

This clonotype was recorded at least ten times. V is TRBV5-1 and J is TRBJ2-2; D tentatively fits TRBD1 or TRBD2 (5 bases each). Trimming cost V 4 bases and J 0 bases, with 10 bases left between them. The CDR3 spans 15 residues. CDR1 and CDR2 (germline): SGHRS, YFSETQ. This chain's CDR3 is CASSLGPPNTGELFF. The CDR3 DNA follows: TGCGCCAGCAGCCTGGGACCACCGAACACCGGGGAGCTGTTTTTT.

This clonotype showed up many times. This chain uses TRBV29-1 with TRBJ2-5; D perhaps matches TRBD2 (7 bases). Germline V gene sequence: CDR1 SQVTM, CDR2 ANQGSEA. The CDR3 runs 12 residues. V shed 7 bases and J shed 5 bases, with 14 bases lying between them. CDR3 protein: CSAHREGETQYF. The CDR3 nucleotides read TGCAGCGCCCACAGGGAGGGGGAGACCCAGTACTTC.

This clonotype was picked up many times. This chain links TRBV10-3 with TRBJ1-1; 8 positions agree with TRBD1. The CDR3 runs to 13 residues. Losses at the gene ends were 6 bases for V and 1 base for J; bases not matched to a gene: 1. The germline CDR1 and CDR2 sequences are ENHRY and SYGVKD. The CDR3 here is CAIRGQANTEAFF. Here the CDR3 DNA reads TGTGCCATCAGGGGACAGGCGAACACTGAAGCTTTCTTT.

The chain combines TRBV10-3 with TRBJ1-4, with D possibly being TRBD1 (5 bases). V lost 0 bases, J lost 8 bases, and 16 bases lay in between. The CDR3 has 16 amino acids. Germline CDR1 is ENHRY and CDR2 is SYGVKD. CDR3 sequence reads: CAISESGAAEREKLFF. CDR3 nucleotide sequence: TGTGCCATCAGTGAGTCAGGGGCAGCCGAAAGGGAAAAACTGTTTTTT.

This clonotype was seen only once. The chain is built from TRBV9 and TRBJ1-6; the match to TRBD1 covers 7 bases. Germline assignment: CDR1 SGDLS and CDR2 YYNGEE. V shed 1 base, J shed 9 bases, and the junction held 4 bases outside the gene matches. The CDR3 loop spans 14 amino acids. In DNA form, the CDR3 reads TGTGCCAGCAGCGTATCAGGGGGGCTTTCACCCCTCCACTTT. The encoded protein is CASSVSGGLSPLHF.

This clonotype was seen more than once but under ten times. Germline and junction disagree at one end, which may indicate a read error. The CDR3 bases are TGTGCCAGCAGTTCCCCTCGCTCGACGGGGGTGGGCGATGGCTACACCTTC. The encoded protein is CASSSPRSTGVGDGYTF. The gene calls are TRBV10-3 and TRBJ1-2, with D perhaps TRBD1 (5 bases). Germline loops: CDR1 ENHRY, CDR2 SYGVKD. The CDR3 covers 17 residues.

The V call is TRBV10-2, the J call TRBJ2-2; D is uncertain. V was pared by 0 bases and J by 1 base, with 0 bases between. The CDR3 extends over 13 amino acids. Germline CDR1 is WSHSY and CDR2 is SAAADI. CDR3 sequence reads: CASSESNTGELFF. The CDR3 region has the DNA TGCGCCAGCAGTGAGTCGAACACCGGGGAGCTGTTTTTT.

V gene TRBV5-8 combines with J gene TRBJ2-5, with D perhaps matching TRBD1 or TRBD2 (5 bases each). Trimming pared 1 base from V and 3 bases from J, leaving 22 bases between. The CDR3 length is 18 residues. Germline V gene lookup returns CDR1 SGHTS and CDR2 YDEGEE. The CDR3, as DNA: TGTGCCAGCAGCTTGTTATCCTTGCAGGGAGTCTGGGAAGAGACCCAGTACTTC. Translating gives CASSLLSLQGVWEETQYF.

The gene calls are TRBV25-1 and TRBJ1-6; D gene ambiguous. The CDR3 totals 14 residues. The V gene lost 1 base and the J gene lost 7 bases, with 8 bases spanning the gap. Germline CDR1 reads MGHDK; CDR2 reads SYGVNS. The CDR3 is CASSELGRNSPLHF. CDR3 bases: TGTGCCAGCAGTGAATTGGGGAGGAATTCACCCCTCCACTTT.

Turning to this clonotype: An end of the junction does not agree with germline; a read error may underlie this. The chain employs TRBV2 and TRBJ2-2; no reliable D call. The CDR3 has 16 residues. CDR1 SNHLY and CDR2 FYNNEI come from the germline V gene. The CDR3 sequence: CASSQVAQPNTGELFF. The CDR3 DNA sequence: TGCGCCAGCAGCCAAGTTGCCCAGCCTAACACCGGGGAGCTGTTTTTT.

This chain uses TRBV20-1 with TRBJ1-3, with D unresolved. The V and J ends lost 3 bases and 0 bases respectively, with 12 bases between them. Per germline, CDR1 DFQATT and CDR2 SNEGSKA (reference sequence). The CDR3 loop spans 15 amino acids. CDR3: CSASGLANSGNTIYF. Here the CDR3 DNA reads TGCAGTGCTAGTGGTTTGGCCAACTCTGGAAACACCATATATTTT.

This clonotype showed up many times. The chain is built from TRBV19 and TRBJ2-7, with D maybe TRBD1 (6 bases). V lost 8 bases, J lost 3 bases, and 8 bases lay in between. This CDR3 contains 11 residues. Germline V gives CDR1 LNHDA, CDR2 SQIVND (reference sequence). The CDR3 is CASADSYEQYF. The DNA for the CDR3 is TGTGCCAGTGCGGACAGCTACGAGCAGTACTTC.